The 9 T cell receptor beta chains in this list originate from one sample, sequenced in a study of regulatory T cells in long-lasting Graves disease. Documented time point: newly diagnosed GD, antithyroid drugs for less than 3 months. From PBMCs, RNA was extracted and then used to make the TCR library. Combining iRepertoire HTBI primers with Arm-PCR of CDR3 regions, the authors built TCR beta libraries. TCRdb ran MiXCR on the multiplex PCR reads and lists one entry per CDR3 protein. The profile shows roughly 410,000 distinct CDR3 sequences, roughly 15% of them singletons. The sample was also reused in another study, on T cells in Graves' hyperthyroidism and ophthalmopathy.

The sequenced sample was peripheral blood mononuclear cells (PBMCs), obtained at new diagnosis, from a patient treated with antithyroid drugs. These receptor sequences come from a middle-aged woman with Graves disease.

This clonotype was seen more than once but under ten times. The junction does not match germline at one end; this may be a read error. The rearrangement links TRBV5-1 to TRBJ2-3, with 16 positions matching TRBD2. Per germline, CDR1 SGHRS and CDR2 YFSETQ. The CDR3 has 18 residues. CDR3 nucleotide sequence: TGTGCCAGCAGCCATCCGGGACTAGCGGGAGGGCCTGGAGATACGCAGTATTTT. Protein: CASSHPGLAGGPGDTQYF.

This clonotype was picked up many times. The chain has TRBV10-1 and TRBJ2-7; 7 bases agree with TRBD1. The germline gives CDR1 WNHNN, CDR2 SYGVQD (reference sequence). V dropped 5 bases and J dropped 5; count of bases not matched to a gene: 9. This CDR3 has 14 amino acids. The CDR3 region is CASSRQGERDEQYF. For the CDR3, the DNA is TGCGCCAGCAGTCGACAGGGAGAAAGGGACGAGCAGTACTTC.

Remarks on this clonotype: With a much larger clone just one base away, this may be a read error. The chain links TRBV2 to TRBJ2-1, with D unclear. CDR3 length equals 14 residues. The V and J ends lost 5 bases and 0 bases respectively, with 8 bases between them. The germline CDR1 and CDR2 sequences are SNHLY and FYNNEI. In DNA, the CDR3 is TGTGCCAGCAGTAAACCAGTCTCCTACAATGAGCAGTTCTTC. This encodes CASSKPVSYNEQFF. Combining the CDR3 with reference TRBV2 and TRBJ2-1 gives the whole variable domain EPEVTQTPSHQVTQMGQEVILRCVPISNHLYFYWYRQILGQKVEFLVSFYNNEISEKSEIFDDQFSVERPDGSNFTLKIRSTKLEDSAMYFCASSKPVSYNEQFFGPGTRLTVL.

This clonotype has a count of ten or more. The CDR3 loop reads CAWSGGGLAGGEQFF. CDR3 coding DNA: TGTGCCTGGAGTGGCGGGGGACTAGCGGGAGGGGAGCAGTTCTTC. The V gene is TRBV30, the J gene TRBJ2-1; 16 nucleotides agree with TRBD2. Germline trimming cut 1 base from V and 10 bases from J; bases unmatched to any gene: 4. The CDR3 is 15 residues long. The germline V gene has CDR1 GTSNPN and CDR2 SVGIG (reference sequence).

This clonotype was recorded many times. The J gene is TRBJ1-5, the V gene TRBV6-1; weak D call: TRBD1 (6 bases). Trimming shortened V by 1 base and J by 6 bases, and 13 bases separated the two germline ends. CDR3 length: 15 residues. Germline V gives CDR1 MNHNS, CDR2 SASEGT. In DNA, the CDR3 is TGTGCCAGCAGTGAAGTGGGGGGGGCGGGTCAGCCCCAGCATTTT. It encodes CASSEVGGAGQPQHF.

In this sample, this clonotype turned up many times. The chain couples TRBV2 to TRBJ2-2; 7 bases agree with TRBD2. This CDR3 has 15 amino acids. CDR1 is SNHLY, CDR2 FYNNEI, per germline. V gave up 7 bases and J gave up 1 base; unmatched junction bases: 6. DNA of the CDR3: TGTGCCAGCACGGAGGCGGGAGTGAACACCGGGGAGCTGTTTTTT. Amino acids: CASTEAGVNTGELFF.

This clonotype was picked up a small number of times. The chain carries TRBV7-9 and TRBJ2-5; D might be TRBD2 (6 bases). This CDR3 comprises 15 residues. Germline V gene sequence: CDR1 SEHNR, CDR2 FQNEAQ (reference sequence). Trimming removed 2 bases at V and 3 bases at J, with 13 bases between. Written as DNA, the CDR3 is TGTGCCAGCAGCTTAAAAGGCGGGGCAAAAGAGACCCAGTACTTC. Its translation: CASSLKGGAKETQYF. Based on the CDR3 plus reference TRBV7-9 and TRBJ2-5, the full variable domain is DTGVSQNPRHKITKRGQNVTFRCDPISEHNRLYWYRQTLGQGPEFLTYFQNEAQLEKSRLLSDRFSAERPKGSFSTLEIQRTEQGDSAMYLCASSLKGGAKETQYFGPGTRLLVL.

This clonotype has ten or more counts. The CDR3 region has the DNA TGTGCCAGTAGTGACCCACCGTTCGGATTCTACGAGCAGTACTTC. This sequence encodes CASSDPPFGFYEQYF. The genes are TRBV19 and TRBJ2-7, with unresolved D. The length of the CDR3 is 15 residues. V gave up 5 bases and J gave up 3 bases, with 17 bases separating them. In germline, CDR1 is LNHDA, CDR2 SQIVND (reference sequence).

Many counts were recorded for this clonotype. The chain couples TRBV12-3 or TRBV12-4 to TRBJ2-3; 8 bases map to TRBD2. CDR3 length equals 18 residues. V shed 6 bases, J shed 3 bases, and the junction held 17 bases outside the gene matches. The DNA of the CDR3 is TGTGCCAGCAGGCCCCCCGCAAAGACTAGCGCCATGACAGATACGCAGTATTTT. This codes for CASRPPAKTSAMTDTQYF.